These 29 T cell receptor beta chains came from one sample sequenced in a study of monozygotic twins with inflammatory bowel disease. TCRdb re-called the 5' RACE reads and catalogs CDR3 proteins one per entry, DNA excluded. The repertoire table contains hundreds of thousands of distinct CDR3 sequences. Input material: blood. The receptors here all came from a human donor with ulcerative colitis or Crohn's disease, or a healthy co-twin of an affected twin (not recorded which).

The chain employs TRBV12-3 or TRBV12-4 and TRBJ2-1; TCRdb calls TRBD1, which cannot be checked without DNA. This CDR3 has 14 amino acids. CDR3 protein: CASRGGTGYNEQFF.

This chain joins TRBV6-5 and TRBJ2-4; the TRBD1 assignment by TCRdb is unverifiable without DNA. Germline assignment: CDR1 MNHEY and CDR2 SVGAGI. The CDR3 loop spans 13 amino acids. The CDR3 region is CASRPPMGNIQYF.

The rearrangement joins TRBV5-4 to TRBJ2-7. Germline assignment: CDR1 SGHNT and CDR2 YYREEE (reference sequence). The CDR3 runs 13 residues. Here the CDR3 reads CASSVDRNYEQYF.

The chain couples TRBV11-2 to TRBJ2-4; TCRdb gives TRBD1 as the D gene, but with no DNA this cannot be confirmed. The CDR3 runs to 20 residues. CDR1 is SGHAT, CDR2 FQNNGV, per germline. CDR3: CASSLSKGTNRDRNKNIQYF.

This chain joins TRBV25-1 and TRBJ2-2; TCRdb indicates TRBD1, and absent DNA this call remains unverified. The germline gives CDR1 MGHDK, CDR2 SYGVNS. The CDR3 loop spans 16 amino acids. The CDR3 spells CASSVRGYGGIGELFF.

The rearrangement joins TRBV12-3 or TRBV12-4 to TRBJ2-5. This CDR3 region has 14 residues. CDR3 protein: CASSFIQPQETQYF.

This chain uses TRBV6-4 with TRBJ2-3; with no DNA, the TCRdb D assignment of TRBD2 cannot be verified. Germline V gene data show CDR1 as MRHNA and CDR2 as SNTAGT. This CDR3 spans 16 amino acids. CDR3 sequence: CASSEGSGTSTDTQYF.

The rearrangement joins TRBV5-6 to TRBJ2-7; the D gene TCRdb calls, TRBD1, cannot be checked with no DNA. Germline CDR1 reads SGHDT; CDR2 reads YYEEEE. This CDR3 is built from 16 residues. CDR3: CASSITGGVYSYEQYF.

The rearrangement joins TRBV5-5 to TRBJ2-1; the D gene TCRdb calls, TRBD2, cannot be checked with no DNA. The CDR3 is made up of 17 amino acids. The germline V gene has CDR1 SGHKS and CDR2 YYEKEE (reference sequence). CDR3 amino acids: CASSPLGLAGSYNEQFF. Combining the CDR3 with reference TRBV5-5 and TRBJ2-1 gives the whole variable domain DAGVTQSPTHLIKTRGQQVTLRCSPISGHKSVSWYQQVLGQGPQFIFQYYEKEERGRGNFPDRFSARQFPNYSSELNVNALLLGDSALYLCASSPLGLAGSYNEQFFGPGTRLTVL.

The chain combines TRBV7-9 with TRBJ2-2; TCRdb calls TRBD2, which cannot be checked without DNA. The CDR3 has 17 residues. Germline V gene lookup returns CDR1 SEHNR and CDR2 FQNEAQ (reference sequence). CDR3 in amino acids: CASSLTSGRFNTGELFF.

This chain uses TRBV5-1 with TRBJ2-2; without DNA, the TCRdb call of TRBD1 cannot be checked. The CDR3 runs to 16 residues. Per the germline V gene, CDR1 is SGHRS and CDR2 is YFSETQ. CDR3 in amino acids: CASSLNTDRSTGELFF.

The V call is TRBV2, the J call TRBJ1-5. The germline V gene encodes CDR1 SNHLY and CDR2 FYNNEI. CDR3 length: 13 residues. CDR3 loop: CASFGSGNQPQHF.

The CDR3 loop reads CASSLSIGVYGYTF. This chain connects TRBV5-5 to TRBJ1-2. This CDR3 has 14 amino acids. The germline CDR1 and CDR2 sequences are SGHKS and YYEKEE (reference sequence).

The CDR3 sequence is CASSQDSGTGSPQYF. The genes are TRBV14 and TRBJ2-7; no DNA is available, so the TRBD1 call from TCRdb remains unchecked. The CDR3 contains 15 residues. Looked up from germline, CDR1 is SGHDN and CDR2 is FVKESK.

V and J are TRBV20-1 and TRBJ1-2; TCRdb indicates TRBD1, and absent DNA this call remains unverified. The CDR3 runs to 15 residues. The V gene's germline CDR1 is DFQATT and CDR2 SNEGSKA (reference sequence). The CDR3 spells CSARLSGTGGIGYTF.

The gene calls are TRBV9 and TRBJ1-6; TCRdb reports TRBD1, a call that lacks DNA to check it against. This CDR3 region has 13 residues. CDR1 SGDLS and CDR2 YYNGEE come from the germline V gene. The CDR3 sequence: CASSVEGGSPLHF.

The chain uses TRBV30 and TRBJ2-5; TCRdb selects TRBD1, and the lack of DNA leaves this call unchecked. Germline V gene lookup returns CDR1 GTSNPN and CDR2 SVGIG (reference sequence). This CDR3 has 16 residues. The CDR3 here is CAWSTSGTGGAETQYF.

The chain is built from TRBV7-2 and TRBJ1-5; TCRdb calls TRBD1, which cannot be checked without DNA. The CDR3 has 15 residues. Germline assignment: CDR1 SGHTA and CDR2 FQGNSA. CDR3 protein: CASSLVGDRGQPQHF.

The chain uses TRBV6-1 and TRBJ2-5; TCRdb's D gene call, TRBD1, goes unchecked for lack of DNA. The length of the CDR3 is 15 residues. Germline V gives CDR1 MNHNS, CDR2 SASEGT. The CDR3 here is CASSPTGDSRMAQYF.

This sequence joins TRBV25-1 and TRBJ1-4; the D call of TRBD1 rests on TCRdb alone, since no DNA is present to check it. Germline V gene data show CDR1 as MGHDK and CDR2 as SYGVNS. The CDR3 is made up of 15 amino acids. The CDR3 is CASSETLNQGEKLFF. The variable domain in full, completed from reference TRBV25-1 and TRBJ1-4, reads EADIYQTPRYLVIGTGKKITLECSQTMGHDKMYWYQQDPGMELHLIHYSYGVNSTEKGDLSSESTVSRIRTEHFPLTLESARPSHTSQYLCASSETLNQGEKLFFGSGTQLSVL.

The J gene is TRBJ2-3, the V gene TRBV20-1; as DNA is missing, the TRBD2 call by TCRdb cannot be tested. This CDR3 has 15 amino acids. Per the germline V gene, CDR1 is DFQATT and CDR2 is SNEGSKA (reference sequence). CDR3 amino acids: CSARAGTSGTDTQYF.

The V gene is TRBV6-1, the J gene TRBJ2-3; TCRdb indicates TRBD2, and absent DNA this call remains unverified. The CDR3 is made up of 13 amino acids. CDR1 is MNHNS and CDR2 is SASEGT in the germline V gene. CDR3: CASSGGGPDTQYF.

V is TRBV20-1 and J is TRBJ2-1; lacking DNA, the TRBD2 call made by TCRdb goes unchecked. The CDR3 has 15 residues. The germline V gene has CDR1 DFQATT and CDR2 SNEGSKA (reference sequence). The CDR3 here is CSAREEEQGYNEQFF.

This chain joins TRBV5-1 and TRBJ2-2; TCRdb lists TRBD1, though no DNA is available to test this call. The CDR3 has 16 residues. The germline gives CDR1 SGHRS, CDR2 YFSETQ. The CDR3 loop reads CASSRQDRDAQGELFF.

The chain couples TRBV20-1 to TRBJ2-5. This CDR3 is 11 amino acids long. Per the germline V gene, CDR1 is DFQATT and CDR2 is SNEGSKA (reference sequence). The CDR3 spells CSAAGRETQYF.

The chain recombines TRBV5-5 with TRBJ1-1. The CDR3 has 12 amino acids. Germline CDR1 reads SGHKS; CDR2 reads YYEKEE (reference sequence). This chain's CDR3 is CASSVGVTEAFF.

The rearrangement joins TRBV5-1 to TRBJ1-6. The CDR3 is 15 residues long. Germline V lookup: CDR1 SGHRS, CDR2 YFSETQ. The CDR3: CASTPDGTYNSPLHF.

V usage is TRBV10-3 and J usage is TRBJ1-2; as DNA is missing, the TRBD1 call by TCRdb cannot be tested. CDR1 and CDR2 from the germline V gene are ENHRY and SYGVKD. This CDR3 comprises 15 residues. CDR3 amino acids: CAISESRTGGFGYTF.

The chain joins TRBV20-1 to TRBJ1-2; lacking DNA, the TRBD1 call made by TCRdb goes unchecked. The CDR3 loop spans 14 amino acids. Germline CDR1 is DFQATT and CDR2 is SNEGSKA (reference sequence). The CDR3 is CSARDQSGSRGYTF.